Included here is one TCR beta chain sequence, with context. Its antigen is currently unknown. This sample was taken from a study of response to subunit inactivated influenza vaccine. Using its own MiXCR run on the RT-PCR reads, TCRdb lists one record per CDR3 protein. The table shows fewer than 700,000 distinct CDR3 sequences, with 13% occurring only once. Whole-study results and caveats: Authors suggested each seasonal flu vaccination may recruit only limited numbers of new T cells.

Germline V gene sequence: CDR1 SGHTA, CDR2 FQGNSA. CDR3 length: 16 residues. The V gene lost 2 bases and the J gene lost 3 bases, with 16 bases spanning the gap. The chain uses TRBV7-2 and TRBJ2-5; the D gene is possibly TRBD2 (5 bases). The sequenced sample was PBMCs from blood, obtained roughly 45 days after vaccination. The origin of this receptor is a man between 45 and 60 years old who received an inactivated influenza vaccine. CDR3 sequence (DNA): TGTGCCAGCAGCTTATCCTTCGGGGTACCAAAAGAGACCCAGTACTTC. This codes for CASSLSFGVPKETQYF.